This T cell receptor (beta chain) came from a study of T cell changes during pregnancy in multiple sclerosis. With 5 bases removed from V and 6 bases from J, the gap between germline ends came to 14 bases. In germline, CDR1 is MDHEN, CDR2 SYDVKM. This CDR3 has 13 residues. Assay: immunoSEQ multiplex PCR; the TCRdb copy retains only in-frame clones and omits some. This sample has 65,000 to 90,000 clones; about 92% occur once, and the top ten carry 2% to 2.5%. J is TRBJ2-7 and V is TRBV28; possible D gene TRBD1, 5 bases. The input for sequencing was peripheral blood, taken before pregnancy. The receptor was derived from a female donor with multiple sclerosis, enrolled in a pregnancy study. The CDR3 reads CASSGHAGSEQYF. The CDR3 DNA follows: TGTGCCAGCAGTGGACATGCAGGGTCCGAGCAGTACTTC.